The present T cell receptor beta chain was sequenced within a study of T cells in Graves' hyperthyroidism and ophthalmopathy. Germline lookup yields CDR1 PRHDT and CDR2 FYEKMQ (reference sequence). This CDR3 spans 16 amino acids. The V end was cut by 5 bases, the J end by 1 base, with 16 bases between. There were TCR beta CDR3 regions amplified from RNA transcripts. The HTBI primer set served for first-round RT-PCR of the TCR CDR3. TCRdb redid the calling of the multiplex PCR reads with MiXCR, one entry per CDR3 protein. This sample has 300,000 to 500,000 distinct CDR3 sequences, with 15% found just once. This clonotype was counted between two and nine times.

The chain carries TRBV13 and TRBJ2-3; D is uncertain. This TCR was sampled from a woman in her 30s with Graves' hyperthyroidism. Sequencing used blood. CDR3 coding DNA: TGTGCCAGCAGCAACCGTAGAGGTGGTGGCACAGATACGCAGTATTTT. It specifies CASSNRRGGGTDTQYF.